A selection of T cell receptor beta chains follows, all from one sample in a study of T cell repertoires in cytomegalovirus infection. No antigen is known for these receptors. One entry per CDR3 protein, called by TCRdb with MiXCR from the reads. The table has some 130,000 distinct CDR3 sequences, approximately 30% seen once. The sample was CD8+ T cells from cultured PBMCs, taken from culture after CMV antigen stimulation. These receptors were taken from a human donor in good health (CMV status not recorded). Some clones in this sample may be carry-over from other donors' samples. CDR3s include the opening cysteine and the closing phenylalanine or tryptophan. The D gene is left open where the match is weak. The size of a clone is reported for some rows only, either as once, few or many, or as a class for expanded clones.

j_gene: TRBJ1-2
v_gene: TRBV5-4
abundance: -
d_gene: -
CDR3aa: CASSLEGGGYTF
CDR3nt: TGTGCCAGCAGCCTCGAGGGGGGTGGCTACACCTTC

j_gene: TRBJ2-1
v_gene: TRBV5-6
abundance: -
d_gene: TRBD2
CDR3aa: CASSPVGGVGYNEQFF
CDR3nt: TGTGCCAGCAGTCCAGTTGGGGGGGTGGGCTACAATGAGCAGTTCTTC

j_gene: TRBJ2-1
v_gene: TRBV12-3/TRBV12-4
abundance: many
d_gene: -
CDR3aa: CASSLGLDEQFF
CDR3nt: TGTGCCAGCAGTTTAGGTTTGGATGAGCAGTTCTTC

j_gene: TRBJ2-7
v_gene: TRBV28
abundance: few
d_gene: -
CDR3aa: CASSPLGVNEQYF
CDR3nt: TGTGCCAGCAGTCCGTTAGGAGTGAACGAGCAGTACTTC

j_gene: TRBJ1-1
v_gene: TRBV19
abundance: -
d_gene: TRBD1
CDR3aa: CASSIKGAWNTEAFF
CDR3nt: TGTGCCAGTAGTATCAAGGGGGCGTGGAACACTGAAGCTTTCTTT

j_gene: TRBJ2-7
v_gene: TRBV6-1
abundance: many
d_gene: TRBD1
CDR3aa: CASSEEGYNRGSYEQYF
CDR3nt: TGTGCCAGCAGTGAAGAAGGGTACAACAGGGGCTCCTACGAGCAGTACTTC

j_gene: TRBJ1-1
v_gene: TRBV6-1
abundance: few
d_gene: TRBD1
CDR3aa: CASSGGETGGRRNTEAFF
CDR3nt: TGTGCCAGCAGTGGAGGGGAGACAGGGGGCCGGAGGAACACTGAAGCTTTCTTT

j_gene: TRBJ1-1
v_gene: TRBV13
abundance: -
d_gene: -
CDR3aa: CASSLPMGPRDTEAFF
CDR3nt: TGTGCCAGCAGCCTCCCAATGGGGCCGAGGGACACTGAAGCTTTCTTT

j_gene: TRBJ2-5
v_gene: TRBV7-3
abundance: -
d_gene: TRBD2
CDR3aa: CASMRTSGEETQYF
CDR3nt: TGTGCCAGCATGAGGACTAGCGGGGAAGAGACCCAGTACTTC

j_gene: TRBJ2-5
v_gene: TRBV6-5
abundance: -
d_gene: TRBD2
CDR3aa: CASSYSKAGGWQETQYF
CDR3nt: TGTGCCAGCAGTTACTCGAAAGCGGGGGGTTGGCAAGAGACCCAGTACTTC

j_gene: TRBJ1-2
v_gene: TRBV7-2
abundance: many
d_gene: TRBD1
CDR3aa: CASAPGQSYGYTF
CDR3nt: TGTGCCAGCGCCCCGGGACAGAGCTATGGCTACACCTTC

j_gene: TRBJ1-1
v_gene: TRBV6-6
abundance: -
d_gene: -
CDR3aa: CASSSSFGANTEAFF
CDR3nt: TGTGCCAGCAGTTCCTCCTTTGGCGCGAACACTGAAGCTTTCTTT

j_gene: TRBJ1-1
v_gene: TRBV5-5
abundance: few
d_gene: -
CDR3aa: CASSLGGGWPEAFF
CDR3nt: TGTGCCAGCAGCTTAGGAGGAGGGTGGCCTGAAGCTTTCTTT

j_gene: TRBJ1-2
v_gene: TRBV27
abundance: few
d_gene: -
CDR3aa: CASSRTGAMVFGGYTF
CDR3nt: TGTGCCAGCAGTAGGACTGGGGCGATGGTATTTGGAGGCTACACCTTC

j_gene: TRBJ2-7
v_gene: TRBV4-1
abundance: few
d_gene: TRBD2
CDR3aa: CASSQGAGTAYEQYF
CDR3nt: TGCGCCAGCAGCCAAGGAGCGGGGACCGCCTACGAGCAGTACTTC

j_gene: TRBJ1-2
v_gene: TRBV29-1
abundance: few
d_gene: -
CDR3aa: CSVEDPNYGGYTF
CDR3nt: TGCAGCGTTGAAGACCCTAACTATGGCGGCTACACCTTC

j_gene: TRBJ2-3
v_gene: TRBV27
abundance: -
d_gene: -
CDR3aa: CASSLPGMMNTQYF
CDR3nt: TGTGCCAGCAGTTTACCGGGGATGATGAATACGCAGTATTTT

j_gene: TRBJ2-2
v_gene: TRBV14
abundance: -
d_gene: -
CDR3aa: CASSQDGELFF
CDR3nt: TGTGCCAGCAGCCAAGACGGGGAGCTGTTTTTT

j_gene: TRBJ2-5
v_gene: TRBV12-3/TRBV12-4
abundance: few
d_gene: TRBD2
CDR3aa: CASTPEERGGGETQYF
CDR3nt: TGTGCCAGCACCCCAGAGGAGCGGGGGGGCGGAGAGACCCAGTACTTC

j_gene: TRBJ1-2
v_gene: TRBV5-4
abundance: -
d_gene: -
CDR3aa: CASSLEAGDPGYTF
CDR3nt: TGTGCCAGCAGCTTGGAAGCAGGCGACCCTGGCTACACCTTC

j_gene: TRBJ2-2
v_gene: TRBV7-2
abundance: many
d_gene: -
CDR3aa: CASSSRLEGTGELFF
CDR3nt: TGTGCCAGCAGCTCTCGACTAGAGGGCACCGGGGAGCTGTTTTTT

j_gene: TRBJ2-5
v_gene: TRBV12-3/TRBV12-4
abundance: -
d_gene: -
CDR3aa: CASSRQGWERGQETQYF
CDR3nt: TGTGCCAGCAGTCGACAGGGGTGGGAGCGGGGCCAAGAGACCCAGTACTTC

j_gene: TRBJ2-7
v_gene: TRBV4-1
abundance: -
d_gene: -
CDR3aa: CASSHGLGYEQYF
CDR3nt: TGCGCCAGCAGCCATGGTTTGGGCTACGAGCAGTACTTC

j_gene: TRBJ1-6
v_gene: TRBV12-3/TRBV12-4
abundance: many
d_gene: -
CDR3aa: CASSLMGSPLHF
CDR3nt: TGTGCCAGCAGTTTAATGGGTTCACCCCTCCACTTT

j_gene: TRBJ2-7
v_gene: TRBV27
abundance: many
d_gene: TRBD2
CDR3aa: CASSLYGGGSYEQYF
CDR3nt: TGTGCCAGCAGTTTATACGGCGGGGGATCCTACGAGCAGTACTTC

j_gene: TRBJ1-1
v_gene: TRBV11-2
abundance: few
d_gene: -
CDR3aa: CASSLDPNPAEAFF
CDR3nt: TGTGCCAGCAGCTTAGATCCCAACCCGGCTGAAGCTTTCTTT

j_gene: TRBJ2-7
v_gene: TRBV6-1
abundance: few
d_gene: TRBD1
CDR3aa: CASSVTGTGGSEQYF
CDR3nt: TGTGCCAGCAGTGTAACCGGGACAGGGGGCAGCGAGCAGTACTTC

j_gene: TRBJ2-6
v_gene: TRBV20-1
abundance: few
d_gene: -
CDR3aa: CSAFRGSGANVLTF
CDR3nt: TGCAGTGCTTTCAGGGGCTCCGGGGCCAACGTCCTGACTTTC

j_gene: TRBJ2-1
v_gene: TRBV2
abundance: -
d_gene: TRBD2
CDR3aa: CASSVASGGDNEQFF
CDR3nt: TGTGCCAGCAGTGTAGCTAGCGGGGGAGACAATGAGCAGTTCTTC

j_gene: TRBJ1-2
v_gene: TRBV27
abundance: -
d_gene: -
CDR3aa: CASSSFYTYGYTF
CDR3nt: TGTGCCAGCAGTTCATTCTACACCTATGGCTACACCTTC

j_gene: TRBJ1-2
v_gene: TRBV7-3
abundance: few
d_gene: TRBD1
CDR3aa: CASSSGPGGLPYGYTF
CDR3nt: TGTGCCAGCAGCTCGGGCCCAGGGGGCCTTCCCTATGGCTACACCTTC